This T cell receptor (beta chain) comes out of a study of CD8 T cells in ankylosing spondylitis (dated by TCRdb to 2016 to 2017). Regarding the complete study: T cell receptor beta repertoires were profiled in healthy donors and ankylosing spondylitis patients so that disease-linked TCR variants could be found. The full study cohort was made up of over 20 ankylosing spondylitis patients and 108 healthy donors. Samples of peripheral blood were taken, and for ankylosing spondylitis patients, synovial fluid was collected as well. General conclusions and limits of the study: A TCR beta motif of about eight highly homologous amino acid variants appeared characteristic of blood from ankylosing spondylitis patients. Some TCR beta motif variants had previously been reported in synovial fluid and blood of reactive arthritis patients, which suggested common disease-initiation mechanisms. According to the report, matched synovial fluid samples from ankylosing spondylitis patients were significantly enriched for the disease-linked clones. The disease-linked clones showed a CD8+ phenotype and occurred at relatively low frequencies in peripheral blood.

The CDR3 covers 14 residues, taking in both the cysteine and the phenylalanine. Left in the record is the CDR3 DNA by itself, 42 bases read in frame from the first base. V is shortened by 2 bases, J by 7 bases, and the region joining them spans 12 bases. Remarks on this clonotype: What antigen it recognizes has not been identified. No clone much larger than this one lies a single base away; base qualities are absent.

TCRdb names Illumina HiSeq 2500 as the instrument used. Quantitative 5'-RACE with molecular barcodes was the method used to prepare the TCR beta libraries. Processing in the source paper ran as follows. To identify disease-linked TCR variants, a new computational method was used, one built on a probabilistic model of VDJ rearrangement. TCRdb reprocessing: public reads trimmed at Q25 with fastp, clones called with MiXCR, in-frame beta chains kept. Each record represents a unique CDR3 protein, reported with the most common genes and DNA among its rows. The authors' filters were not applied to this entry. The sample table contains 390,000 or so distinct CDR3 sequences; only one count was recorded for approximately 20% of them. The ten top clones hold 15% to 20% of the sample.

Input material: blood, either unsorted or a sorted T cell fraction (not recorded which). The rearrangement joined TRBV12-3 or TRBV12-4 to TRBJ2-1; a weak D assignment points to TRBD2 (5 bases agree). This clonotype was sampled from a male donor with ankylosing spondylitis. In nucleotides, the sequence is TGTGCCAGCAGTTTAACGAGGGTGTCGAATGAGCAGTTCTTC. It specifies CASSLTRVSNEQFF.